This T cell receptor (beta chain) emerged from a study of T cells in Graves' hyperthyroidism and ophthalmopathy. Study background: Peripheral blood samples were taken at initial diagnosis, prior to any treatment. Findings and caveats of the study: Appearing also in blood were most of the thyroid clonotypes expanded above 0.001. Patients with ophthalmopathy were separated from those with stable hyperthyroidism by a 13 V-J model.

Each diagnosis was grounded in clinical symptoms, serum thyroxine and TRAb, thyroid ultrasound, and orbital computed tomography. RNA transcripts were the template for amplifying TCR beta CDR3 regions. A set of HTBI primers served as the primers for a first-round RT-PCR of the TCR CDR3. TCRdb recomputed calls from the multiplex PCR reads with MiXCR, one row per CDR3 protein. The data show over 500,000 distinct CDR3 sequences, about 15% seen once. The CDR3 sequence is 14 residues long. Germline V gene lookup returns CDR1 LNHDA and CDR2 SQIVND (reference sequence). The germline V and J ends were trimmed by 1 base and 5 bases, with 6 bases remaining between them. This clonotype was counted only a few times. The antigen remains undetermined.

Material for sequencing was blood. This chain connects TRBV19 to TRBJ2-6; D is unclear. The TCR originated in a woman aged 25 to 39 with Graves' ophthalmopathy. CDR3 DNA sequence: TGTGCCAGTAGTATAGTGGGGTGGGCCAACGTCCTGACTTTC. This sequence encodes CASSIVGWANVLTF.